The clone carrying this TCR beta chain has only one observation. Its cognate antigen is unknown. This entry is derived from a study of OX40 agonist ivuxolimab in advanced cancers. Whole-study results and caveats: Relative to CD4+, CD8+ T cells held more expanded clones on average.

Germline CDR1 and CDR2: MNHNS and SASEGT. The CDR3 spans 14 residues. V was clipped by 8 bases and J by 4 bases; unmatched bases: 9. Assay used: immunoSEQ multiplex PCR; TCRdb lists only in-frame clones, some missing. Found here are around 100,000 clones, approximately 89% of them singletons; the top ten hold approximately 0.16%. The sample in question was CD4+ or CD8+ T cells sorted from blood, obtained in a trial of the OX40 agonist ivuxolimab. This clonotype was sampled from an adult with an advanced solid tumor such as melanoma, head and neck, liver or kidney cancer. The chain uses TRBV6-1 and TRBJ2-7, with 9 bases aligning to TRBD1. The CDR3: CASDLQGAGYEQYF. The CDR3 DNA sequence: TGTGCCAGCGACTTACAGGGGGCGGGTTACGAGCAGTACTTC.